This passage covers 26 T cell receptor beta chains from one sample sequenced in a study of cytomegalovirus exposure and HLA in healthy donors. With 60 Vbeta and 13 Jbeta primers, the PCR was carried out. TCRdb keeps only in-frame clones here, not all; method: immunoSEQ multiplex PCR. The sample has 200,000 or so clones, 75% to 85% seen once. Sequenced material: PBMCs. These TCRs come from a woman between 45 and 65 years old in good health and CMV-seropositive.

The chain couples TRBV18 to TRBJ1-5; 8 bases are a match to TRBD1. This CDR3 is 13 amino acids long. V was clipped by 4 bases and J by 4 bases; unmatched bases: 0. CDR1 KGHSH and CDR2 LQKENI come from the germline V gene. CDR3 nucleotide sequence: TGTGCCAGCTCACGGGACAGGAATCAGCCCCAGCATTTT. It specifies CASSRDRNQPQHF.

This rearrangement joins TRBV27 to TRBJ1-1, with D perhaps matching TRBD1 (5 bases). V lost 6 bases and J 5 bases, leaving 16 bases between the germline ends. The germline CDR1 and CDR2 sequences are MNHEY and SMNVEV (reference sequence). The CDR3 is 14 amino acids. The CDR3 sequence: CASSPGGGWTEAFF. In DNA form, the CDR3 reads TGTGCCAGCAGCCCTGGGGGGGGATGGACTGAAGCTTTCTTT.

This clone came up a few times. This chain joins TRBV7-9 and TRBJ2-3, with no clear D. CDR1 and CDR2 from the germline V gene are SEHNR and FQNEAQ (reference sequence). The CDR3 extends over 14 amino acids. Deletions cut 3 bases from V and 0 bases from J, with 7 bases between. In DNA, the CDR3 is TGTGCCAGCAGCTTGAGTGCTAGCACAGATACGCAGTATTTT. Encoded protein: CASSLSASTDTQYF.

The DNA for the CDR3 is TGTGCCAGCAGGGGGGGGAACCCTAACTATGGCTACACCTTC. Its protein is CASRGGNPNYGYTF. The chain links TRBV27 to TRBJ1-2, with D perhaps TRBD1 (5 bases). Looked up from germline, CDR1 is MNHEY and CDR2 is SMNVEV (reference sequence). Trimming pared 6 bases from V and 0 bases from J, leaving 11 bases between. This CDR3 is 14 amino acids long.

To note about this clone: One junction end disagrees with the germline gene, perhaps due to a read error. The genes are TRBV7-9 and TRBJ1-1; no definite D call. Germline loops: CDR1 SEHNR, CDR2 FQNEAQ (reference sequence). The CDR3 sequence is 15 residues long. CDR3 sequence (DNA): TGTTCCAGCAGCCCACACCGAGAGGGAAACACTGAAGCTTTCTTT. It translates to CSSSPHREGNTEAFF.

The chain couples TRBV2 to TRBJ2-3; perhaps TRBD2 as D (6 bases). Trimming removed 4 bases from V and 3 bases from J, with 14 bases in between. In germline, CDR1 is SNHLY, CDR2 FYNNEI. The CDR3 has 15 amino acids. The CDR3 loop is CASSGVRERTDTQYF. The CDR3 DNA sequence: TGTGCCAGCAGTGGGGTACGGGAGAGGACAGATACGCAGTATTTT.

Points on this clone: Germline and junction disagree at one end, which may indicate a read error. The genes are TRBV11-2 and TRBJ2-6, with a possible D match to TRBD1 (5 bases). Germline V gene sequence: CDR1 SGHAT, CDR2 FQNNGV. The CDR3 is 18 amino acids. The CDR3 DNA follows: TGTGCCAGCAGCCCGAGTGTGAATCAGGGAACTGGGGCCAACGGCCTGACTTTC. It yields the protein CASSPSVNQGTGANGLTF.

The rearrangement links TRBV4-3 to TRBJ1-6; D unresolved. The V end was cut by 0 bases, the J end by 0 bases, with 12 bases between. This CDR3 is 18 amino acids long. The germline gives CDR1 LGHNA, CDR2 YSLEER. CDR3 sequence (DNA): TGCGCCAGCAGCCAAGATTGGAGGGCAAGCTCCTATAATTCACCCCTCCACTTT. Protein: CASSQDWRASSYNSPLHF.

CDR3 in DNA: TGTGCCAGCAGCTTGGGACAGAACAATAATGAAAAACTGTTTTTT. Its translation is CASSLGQNNNEKLFF. V gene TRBV7-8 combines with J gene TRBJ1-4; TRBD1 matches 7 bases. Looked up from germline, CDR1 is SGHVS and CDR2 is FQNEAQ. The J segment lost 4 bases and the V segment lost 3 bases, leaving 5 bases of the junction unmatched. This CDR3 comprises 15 residues.

V usage is TRBV7-9 and J usage is TRBJ1-3, with D possibly being TRBD1 (5 bases). The V end lost 1 base, the J end lost 7 bases, and 5 bases lay between the germline ends. CDR1 is SEHNR, CDR2 FQNEAQ, per germline (reference sequence). CDR3 length: 12 amino acids. The CDR3 loop is CASSLEGNTIYF. CDR3 DNA sequence: TGTGCCAGCAGCTTAGAGGGGAACACCATATATTTT.

This clone was seen once. J is TRBJ2-2 and V is TRBV7-2; TRBD2 matches at 8 bases. Looked up from germline, CDR1 is SGHTA and CDR2 is FQGNSA. This CDR3 spans 17 amino acids. With 7 bases clipped from V and 6 bases from J, the junction kept 16 bases outside the gene matches. CDR3 residues: CASNTRVAGPRAGELFF. The CDR3 DNA is TGTGCCAGCAACACTCGGGTAGCGGGGCCACGGGCCGGGGAGCTGTTTTTT.

The gene calls are TRBV28 and TRBJ2-7, with TRBD2 matching over 8 bases. CDR3 length: 11 amino acids. The germline V gene encodes CDR1 MDHEN and CDR2 SYDVKM. V was clipped by 10 bases and J by 4 bases; unmatched bases: 3. The CDR3 bases are TGTGCCACCGCGGGGGGTTACGAGCAGTACTTC. Protein product: CATAGGYEQYF. Variable domain in full (rest from reference TRBV28 and TRBJ2-7): DVKVTQSSRYLVKRTGEKVFLECVQDMDHENMFWYRQDPGLGLRLIYFSYDVKMKEKGDIPEGYSVSREKKERFSLILESASTNQTSMYLCATAGGYEQYFGPGTRLTVT.

As for this clone: The germline gene is not matched at one end of the junction; a read error may be the cause. V gene TRBV4-3 combines with J gene TRBJ1-2, with TRBD1 matching 8 bases. Germline CDR1 is LGHNA and CDR2 is YSLEER. This CDR3 spans 16 amino acids. The CDR3 loop reads CASSQDLGDRYRGYTF. As DNA, the CDR3 is TGCGCCAGCAGTCAAGATCTTGGGGACAGGTACCGGGGCTACACCTTC.

The CDR3 nucleotides read TGTGCCAGCAGCTCCGGGACAGGGGGGTATGGCTACACCTTC. This gives the protein CASSSGTGGYGYTF. The V gene is TRBV7-8, the J gene TRBJ1-2; 11 positions agree with TRBD1. With 4 bases clipped from V and 5 bases from J, the junction kept 3 bases outside the gene matches. This CDR3 region has 14 residues. Germline V gives CDR1 SGHVS, CDR2 FQNEAQ.

As concerns this clone: Distinct nucleotide sequences in the sample also encode this CDR3. J is TRBJ2-7 and V is TRBV5-5; possibly TRBD1 for D (5 bases). The V end lost 5 bases, the J end lost 4 bases, and 19 bases lay between the germline ends. Germline V lookup: CDR1 SGHKS, CDR2 YYEKEE (reference sequence). The CDR3 covers 15 residues. CDR3 DNA sequence: TGTGCCAGCAGACCGAGCCAGGGTCCCTTGTACGAGCAGTACTTC. Amino acid sequence: CASRPSQGPLYEQYF.

A few counts support this clone. The chain joins TRBV7-2 to TRBJ1-5; TRBD1 aligns across 10 bases. The CDR3 consists of 16 residues. CDR1 and CDR2 from the germline V gene are SGHTA and FQGNSA. The V segment lost 6 bases and the J segment 4 bases; nucleotides outside the gene matches: 9. CDR3 sequence (DNA): TGTGCCAGCAGAAAGACAGGGGGCGTGCTAAATCAGCCCCAGCATTTT. Its translation is CASRKTGGVLNQPQHF.

The chain carries TRBV28 and TRBJ1-4; 8 bases fit TRBD1. The length of the CDR3 is 15 residues. Trimming cost V 5 bases and J 3 bases; bases outside gene matches: 5. Germline lookup yields CDR1 MDHEN and CDR2 SYDVKM. The CDR3 here is CASSAGQGSNEKLFF. CDR3 DNA: TGTGCCAGCAGTGCCGGACAGGGTTCTAATGAAAAACTGTTTTTT. The complete variable domain, with remaining parts taken from reference TRBV28 and TRBJ1-4, reads DVKVTQSSRYLVKRTGEKVFLECVQDMDHENMFWYRQDPGLGLRLIYFSYDVKMKEKGDIPEGYSVSREKKERFSLILESASTNQTSMYLCASSAGQGSNEKLFFGSGTQLSVL.

The count of this clone is one. The rearrangement links TRBV5-1 to TRBJ2-1, with a tentative D call TRBD1 (6 bases). Trimming stripped 4 bases from V and 6 bases from J, with 11 bases between. Germline assignment: CDR1 SGHRS and CDR2 YFSETQ. This CDR3 region has 13 residues. This CDR3 reads CASSEGQGNEQFF. In DNA, the CDR3 is TGCGCCAGCAGCGAGGGACAAGGCAATGAGCAGTTCTTC.

The chain combines TRBV19 with TRBJ1-4; TRBD1 agrees at 8 bases. V was clipped by 5 bases and J by 7 bases; unmatched bases: 3. Germline CDR1 and CDR2: LNHDA and SQIVND (reference sequence). This CDR3 region has 13 residues. CDR3 bases: TGTGCCAGTAGTCGAGACAGGGGTGAAAAACTGTTTTTT. Its translation is CASSRDRGEKLFF. The complete variable domain, with remaining parts taken from reference TRBV19 and TRBJ1-4, reads DGGITQSPKYLFRKEGQNVTLSCEQNLNHDAMYWYRQDPGQGLRLIYYSQIVNDFQKGDIAEGYSVSREKKESFPLTVTSAQKNPTAFYLCASSRDRGEKLFFGSGTQLSVL.

The chain couples TRBV9 to TRBJ2-2; D may be TRBD2 (5 bases). This CDR3 has 18 residues. Germline-derived CDR1 and CDR2 are SGDLS and YYNGEE. V dropped 0 bases and J dropped 1 base, with 16 bases sitting between them. CDR3 sequence: CASSVAVGGSKNTGELFF. In DNA form, the CDR3 reads TGTGCCAGCAGCGTAGCGGTTGGAGGCTCAAAGAACACCGGGGAGCTGTTTTTT.

The genes are TRBV11-3 and TRBJ2-7; D is unclear. Germline V lookup: CDR1 SGHNT, CDR2 YENEEA. The CDR3 is 13 residues long. Trimming left V 1 base short and J 1 base short, with 5 bases between. The CDR3 DNA follows: TGTGCCAGCAGCTTAGGAGAGTCCTACGAGCAGTACTTC. This gives the protein CASSLGESYEQYF.

This clone was seen a handful of times. V usage is TRBV28 and J usage is TRBJ1-5; unclear D gene. V shed 6 bases and J shed 0 bases, with 15 bases lying between them. The CDR3 runs to 16 residues. Germline V gene sequence: CDR1 MDHEN, CDR2 SYDVKM. Here the CDR3 DNA reads TGTGCCAGCAGATCTGACTCAGCACCTAGCAATCAGCCCCAGCATTTT. Its translation: CASRSDSAPSNQPQHF.

The chain's CDR3 is CASTDRASYGYTF. The CDR3 DNA sequence: TGTGCCAGTACCGACAGGGCAAGCTATGGCTACACCTTC. The V gene is TRBV19, the J gene TRBJ1-2; 7 bases agree with TRBD1. V shed 7 bases, J shed 4 bases, and the junction held 6 bases outside the gene matches. CDR3 length: 13 residues. Germline CDR1 is LNHDA and CDR2 is SQIVND (reference sequence).

This chain joins TRBV4-2 and TRBJ2-5; 9 bases align to TRBD1. The J call may not be correct, given that the DNA end is closer to TRBJ2-7. The CDR3 is 15 amino acids. Germline-derived CDR1 and CDR2 are LGHNA and YNFKEQ. The DNA for the CDR3 is TGTGCCAGCAGCCAAGTGGGGGACAGGGCCTACGAGCAGTACTTC. This codes for CASSQVGDRAYEQYF.

Turning to this clone: The junction departs from the called germline gene at one end, perhaps through a read error. The CDR3 coding sequence is TGTGCTAGCAGCCGGGACTTCCAAGAGACCCAGTACTTC. Encoded protein: CASSRDFQETQYF. The J gene is TRBJ2-5, the V gene TRBV7-7, with TRBD2 as a possible D gene (6 bases). Germline V gives CDR1 SSHAT, CDR2 FNYEAQ (reference sequence). This CDR3 is 13 amino acids long.

This chain links TRBV29-1 with TRBJ2-1; 10 nucleotides match TRBD2. V lost 2 bases, J lost 7 bases, and 14 bases stayed unmatched. CDR3 length: 17 residues. Germline assignment: CDR1 SQVTM and CDR2 ANQGSEA. The chain's CDR3 is CSVERLAGVGRRNEQFF. In DNA, the CDR3 is TGCAGCGTTGAACGGCTAGCGGGAGTAGGTCGGCGAAATGAGCAGTTCTTC.